The sample holds one count of the clone carrying this TCR beta chain. TCR beta chains were sequenced at survey level with immunoSEQ. Data came from immunoSEQ multiplex PCR; TCRdb stores just in-frame clones and leaves some out. The data show around 49,000 clones, approximately 93% seen once. This CDR3 contains 13 residues. The ends were cut back, 5 bases at V and 12 bases at J, with 17 bases in the middle. Germline CDR1 is MNHEY and CDR2 is SMNVEV (reference sequence). The V gene is TRBV27, the J gene TRBJ2-1; weak D call: TRBD2 (5 bases). This clonotype was sampled from a man aged 40-55 years with rheumatoid arthritis. The sample was PBMCs. This CDR3 reads CASSLLDYSRQFF. The CDR3 bases are TGTGCCAGCAGTCTACTCGACTATTCGCGGCAGTTCTTC.